The 2 T cell receptor beta chains below come from one sample, sequenced in a study of T cell responses to AZD1222 COVID-19 vaccine. Libraries were prepared by immunoSEQ multiplex PCR; TCRdb keeps only in-frame clonotypes and omits some of them. The data contain roughly 180,000 clones, roughly 91% of them singletons. The sequencing here drew on peripheral blood, taken 28 days after the second dose of the MenACWY control vaccine. These receptors were obtained from an adult who received the MenACWY meningococcal vaccine as a control.

The chain has TRBV5-4 and TRBJ2-5; TRBD2 agrees at 7 bases. This CDR3 spans 14 amino acids. J was trimmed by 3 bases and V by 4 bases; bases with no gene match: 6. The germline V gene has CDR1 SGHNT and CDR2 YYREEE (reference sequence). The CDR3 reads CASSRGLAEETQYF. The CDR3 nucleotides are TGTGCCAGCAGCCGAGGGCTAGCGGAAGAGACCCAGTACTTC.

This clone was counted between two and nine times. V is TRBV7-9 and J is TRBJ2-3; 8 positions match TRBD2. Germline CDR1 reads SEHNR; CDR2 reads FQNEAQ (reference sequence). V dropped 1 base and J dropped 0; count of bases not matched to a gene: 3. The CDR3 is made up of 16 amino acids. The CDR3 sequence is CASSLDGGASTDTQYF. The DNA of the CDR3 is TGTGCCAGCAGCTTAGACGGGGGGGCGAGCACAGATACGCAGTATTTT.